A single sample gave rise to the 18 T cell receptor beta chains below, sequenced in a study of blood T cell repertoires in COVID-19. The method was immunoSEQ multiplex PCR; TCRdb's version includes in-frame clones alone and lacks a portion of them. The data contain 97,000 or so clones, 80% to 90% of them singletons. Sequencing used peripheral blood. The receptor source for this set is a man in his forties with active or convalescent COVID-19.

The chain carries TRBV7-2 and TRBJ2-3; 11 bases fit TRBD2. The junction had 2 bases not matched to a gene; V was cut back by 3 bases and J by 6 bases. The CDR3 sequence is 14 residues long. Looked up from germline, CDR1 is SGHTA and CDR2 is FQGNSA. DNA of the CDR3: TGTGCCAGCAGCTTGGCTAGCGGGGGGGATACGCAGTATTTT. This encodes CASSLASGGDTQYF.

This clone was detected only a few times. This chain uses TRBV9 with TRBJ2-2; tentative D call: TRBD1 (6 bases). Trimming took 3 bases from V and 0 from J, leaving 12 bases between them. The CDR3 covers 16 residues. Germline-derived CDR1 and CDR2 are SGDLS and YYNGEE. In DNA, the CDR3 is TGTGCCAGCAGCGAACCGGGACATGCGAACACCGGGGAGCTGTTTTTT. Translated, it gives CASSEPGHANTGELFF. Complete variable domain (other parts from reference TRBV9 and TRBJ2-2): DSGVTQTPKHLITATGQRVTLRCSPRSGDLSVYWYQQSLDQGLQFLIQYYNGEERAKGNILERFSAQQFPDLHSELNLSSLELGDSALYFCASSEPGHANTGELFFGEGSRLTVL.

The chain combines TRBV19 with TRBJ2-7, with D possibly TRBD1 on 6 matching bases. The CDR3 spans 15 residues. CDR1 LNHDA and CDR2 SQIVND come from the germline V gene (reference sequence). V was clipped by 6 bases and J by 0 bases, with 15 bases between them. CDR3 residues: CASSLSGDSSYEQYF. The DNA for the CDR3 is TGTGCCAGTAGCTTATCAGGGGATAGCTCCTACGAGCAGTACTTC. Combining the CDR3 with reference TRBV19 and TRBJ2-7 gives the whole variable domain DGGITQSPKYLFRKEGQNVTLSCEQNLNHDAMYWYRQDPGQGLRLIYYSQIVNDFQKGDIAEGYSVSREKKESFPLTVTSAQKNPTAFYLCASSLSGDSSYEQYFGPGTRLTVT.

This clone was seen a single time. The chain links TRBV9 to TRBJ2-7; 10 bases are a match to TRBD2. The ends lost 4 bases at V and 4 bases at J; junction bases unmatched: 14. The germline gives CDR1 SGDLS, CDR2 YYNGEE. CDR3 size: 17 residues. The CDR3 reads CASSPTVGASGGYEQYF. In DNA, the CDR3 is TGTGCCAGCAGCCCCACCGTGGGGGCTAGCGGGGGATACGAGCAGTACTTC.

V and J are TRBV27 and TRBJ2-3; D is possibly TRBD2 (5 bases). CDR3 size: 15 residues. Trimming took off 8 bases at V and 6 bases at J, with 21 bases between the two ends. The germline V gene has CDR1 MNHEY and CDR2 SMNVEV (reference sequence). CDR3 amino acids: CASSTRGLEADTQYF. CDR3 sequence (DNA): TGTGCCAGCTCAACCCGGGGTTTAGAGGCGGATACGCAGTATTTT.

This chain's CDR3 is CAWSVPGNSPLHF. The CDR3 coding sequence is TGTGCCTGGAGTGTACCCGGGAATTCACCCCTCCACTTT. This chain joins TRBV30 and TRBJ1-6; D is uncertain. The germline CDR1 and CDR2 sequences are GTSNPN and SVGIG (reference sequence). Trimming took off 0 bases at V and 7 bases at J, with 7 bases between the two ends. CDR3 length: 13 residues. Full variable domain (outside the CDR3, taken from reference TRBV30 and TRBJ1-6): SQTIHQWPATLVQPVGSPLSLECTVEGTSNPNLYWYRQAAGRGLQLLFYSVGIGQISSEVPQNLSASRPQDRQFILSSKKLLLSDSGFYLCAWSVPGNSPLHFGNGTRLTVT.

The J gene is TRBJ2-4, the V gene TRBV29-1; D may be TRBD2 (6 bases). This CDR3 contains 15 residues. Germline assignment: CDR1 SQVTM and CDR2 ANQGSEA. The ends were cut back, 4 bases at V and 1 base at J, with 14 bases in the middle. DNA for the CDR3: TGCAGCGTTGGTTCTGGGGAGGACGCCAAAAACATTCAGTACTTC. As protein: CSVGSGEDAKNIQYF.

The chain is built from TRBV30 and TRBJ1-4; D is unclear. The CDR3 has 11 residues. V was trimmed by 3 bases and J by 14 bases, leaving 13 bases between them. CDR1 is GTSNPN and CDR2 is SVGIG in the germline V gene (reference sequence). As DNA, the CDR3 is TGTGCCTGGAGAGTCGGGAAGAGCCTGTTTTTT. Its translation: CAWRVGKSLFF.

This chain joins TRBV4-1 and TRBJ1-5; no firm D call. CDR1 MGHRA and CDR2 YSYEKL come from the germline V gene. The CDR3 totals 18 residues. Deletions cut 0 bases from V and 9 bases from J, with 24 bases between. Here the CDR3 reads CASSQEVSGGVQSRPQHF. In DNA form, the CDR3 reads TGCGCCAGCAGCCAAGAAGTTTCCGGAGGCGTCCAAAGCCGGCCCCAGCATTTT.

As to this clone: The germline gene is not matched at one end of the junction; a read error may be the cause. The genes are TRBV24-1 and TRBJ2-7, with TRBD2 matching over 10 bases. This CDR3 comprises 15 residues. Germline V gene lookup returns CDR1 KGHDR and CDR2 SFDVKD. The CDR3 DNA sequence: TGTGCCACCAGTGATTTCCCCCCAGATAGCGGGGGGCCACCGTTC. Translated, it gives CATSDFPPDSGGPPF.

The CDR3 nucleotides read TGTGCCAGCAGCCGACAACCCCGGGACAGTACCTACGAGCAGTACTTC. Translated: CASSRQPRDSTYEQYF. The rearrangement uses TRBV4-2 and TRBJ2-7; TRBD1 agrees at 7 bases. This CDR3 is 16 amino acids long. Germline V gene data show CDR1 as LGHNA and CDR2 as YNFKEQ. V lost 4 bases to trimming and J lost 2 bases; unmatched junction nucleotides: 11.

J is TRBJ2-7 and V is TRBV15, with 11 positions matching TRBD1. This CDR3 comprises 13 residues. Trimming took 5 bases from V and 7 from J; bases not matched to a gene: 4. CDR1 is LNHNV and CDR2 is YYDKDF in the germline V gene (reference sequence). The CDR3 DNA sequence: TGTGCCACCAGCGGACAGGGGGCCCAGGAGCAGTACTTC. Translating it yields CATSGQGAQEQYF.

This chain connects TRBV11-2 to TRBJ1-5, with a possible D match to TRBD1 (5 bases). CDR1 is SGHAT and CDR2 is FQNNGV in the germline V gene. The V and J ends lost 5 bases and 5 bases respectively, with 10 bases between them. The CDR3 has 13 residues. CDR3 loop: CASSLDSYQPQHF. CDR3 in DNA: TGTGCCAGCAGCCTTGACAGTTATCAGCCCCAGCATTTT.

The chain joins TRBV19 to TRBJ1-5, with D uncertain. The CDR3 spans 14 residues. Between the trimmed V and J ends, which lost 0 bases and 4 bases, there was a span of 7 bases. Per the germline V gene, CDR1 is LNHDA and CDR2 is SQIVND (reference sequence). The CDR3 loop reads CASSIDGPNQPQHF. The CDR3 coding sequence is TGTGCCAGTAGTATAGATGGGCCGAATCAGCCCCAGCATTTT.

The chain uses TRBV6-5 and TRBJ2-3; 11 bases agree with TRBD2. The germline V gene encodes CDR1 MNHEY and CDR2 SVGAGI. V gave up 2 bases and J gave up 7 bases; unmatched junction bases: 5. This CDR3 is built from 15 residues. The CDR3 loop reads CASSYPSGGTNTQYF. In DNA form, the CDR3 reads TGTGCCAGCAGTTACCCTAGCGGGGGGACTAATACGCAGTATTTT.

The chain uses TRBV30 and TRBJ1-2; TRBD1 matches 9 bases. The V segment lost 4 bases and the J segment 4 bases; nucleotides outside the gene matches: 10. The CDR3 is made up of 15 amino acids. The germline V gene has CDR1 GTSNPN and CDR2 SVGIG (reference sequence). The CDR3 nucleotides are TGTGCCTGGAAACCTACAGGGGGCGTAAGCTATGGCTACACCTTC. Its translation is CAWKPTGGVSYGYTF. The whole variable domain, filled in from reference TRBV30 and TRBJ1-2, reads SQTIHQWPATLVQPVGSPLSLECTVEGTSNPNLYWYRQAAGRGLQLLFYSVGIGQISSEVPQNLSASRPQDRQFILSSKKLLLSDSGFYLCAWKPTGGVSYGYTFGSGTRLTVV.

The V call is TRBV7-2, the J call TRBJ1-3, with D possibly TRBD1 on 6 matching bases. V was pared by 5 bases and J by 2 bases, with 13 bases between. Germline CDR1 and CDR2: SGHTA and FQGNSA. The CDR3 is 15 amino acids. Here the CDR3 DNA reads TGTGCCAGCAGCCCGGGGGGGCTTACTGGAAACACCATATATTTT. Amino acids: CASSPGGLTGNTIYF.

The V and J genes are TRBV5-5 and TRBJ2-2; D is unclear. Trimming cost V 0 bases and J 3 bases, with 6 bases left between them. Germline CDR1 and CDR2: SGHKS and YYEKEE (reference sequence). The length of the CDR3 is 14 residues. CDR3 DNA sequence: TGTGCCAGCAGCTTGGGGTCAGACACCGGGGAGCTGTTTTTT. Protein sequence: CASSLGSDTGELFF.